This T cell receptor (beta chain) was documented in a study of graft-versus-host responses after intestinal transplantation. Findings of the study overall: Recipient-marrow GvH clones were detected, some having first appeared in ileum or blood.

The length of the CDR3 is 14 residues. The germline V gene has CDR1 SEHNR and CDR2 FQNEAQ (reference sequence). Trimming pared 7 bases from V and 4 bases from J, leaving 14 bases between. The data were produced by immunoSEQ multiplex PCR, yet TCRdb's version contains in-frame clones alone and is incomplete. This sample yields roughly 120,000 clones, of which 85% to 95% are seen a single time; roughly 0.5% belongs to the top ten. Turning to this clone: Its antigen is not known.

This clonotype was sampled from a human donor who received an intestinal transplant. Specimen: unstimulated CD8+ T cells sorted from spleen or lymph node cells, collected before intestinal transplant. The V gene is TRBV7-9, the J gene TRBJ1-3; no reliable D call. CDR3 in amino acids: CASMGRESGNTIYF. CDR3 DNA: TGTGCCAGCATGGGAAGGGAATCCGGAAACACCATATATTTT.